This paragraph covers one TCR beta chain sequence. This CDR3 contains 13 residues. Data came from immunoSEQ multiplex PCR; TCRdb stores just in-frame clones and leaves some out. The sample yields hundreds of thousands of clones, 83% seen once. The data were obtained in a study of blood T cell repertoires in COVID-19. Overall study: T cells, B-cell-depleted T cells, or PBMCs supplied cDNA or gDNA.

The rearrangement links TRBV21-1 to TRBJ1-2; TRBD1, the table's D call, was not compared with the DNA. TRBV21-1 is reported as a pseudogene. The TCR sequence derives from a woman aged 50 to 65 who had been exposed to COVID-19. The sample comprised PBMCs or T cells enriched from blood (not recorded which). The CDR3: CAYGTGANYGYTF. The CDR3 DNA sequence: TGTGCCTACGGAACAGGAGCTAACTATGGCTACACCTTC.